These 4 T cell receptor beta chains share one sample of origin, sequenced in a study of early stage breast cancer tumors. Measured with immunoSEQ multiplex PCR; TCRdb has only the in-frame clones, and not every one. Among about 72,000 clones listed, approximately 80% were seen once. The specimen was blood. These TCRs come from a person between 55 and 69 years old with breast cancer.

This clone has a single count. This chain joins TRBV5-6 and TRBJ2-2, with 12 bases that match TRBD2. Unmatched junction bases numbered 7, after V lost 3 bases and J lost 7 bases. Germline CDR1 SGHDT, CDR2 YYEEEE. This CDR3 has 16 residues. The CDR3 loop reads CASSSRTSGEVGELFF. For the CDR3, the DNA is TGTGCCAGCAGCTCCCGGACTAGCGGGGAAGTCGGGGAGCTGTTTTTT.

This chain uses TRBV2 with TRBJ2-1, with TRBD2 identical over 9 bases. Germline V CDR1 and CDR2: SNHLY, FYNNEI. Trimming took 2 bases from V and 3 from J; bases not matched to a gene: 14. CDR3 length: 19 amino acids. DNA of the CDR3: TGTGCCAGCAGTGAACCGGGTGCGGGGGGGAGCGCTTTCTACAATGAGCAGTTCTTC. Its protein product is CASSEPGAGGSAFYNEQFF.

The gene calls are TRBV30 and TRBJ1-1; tentative D call: TRBD1 (5 bases). Germline assignment: CDR1 GTSNPN and CDR2 SVGIG (reference sequence). V was shortened by 3 bases and J by 3 bases, with 8 bases between the two germline ends. There are 12 residues in the CDR3. CDR3 amino acids: CAWSVGDTEAFF. The CDR3 nucleotides read TGTGCCTGGAGCGTAGGGGACACTGAAGCTTTCTTT.

This CDR3 reads CASSPRTSGGARAGELFF. The CDR3 DNA reads TGCGCCAGCAGCCCCAGGACTAGCGGGGGGGCGAGAGCCGGGGAGCTGTTTTTT. The chain carries TRBV5-1 and TRBJ2-2; 15 positions agree with TRBD2. The CDR3 is made up of 18 amino acids. Germline-derived CDR1 and CDR2 are SGHRS and YFSETQ. With 4 bases clipped from V and 6 bases from J, the junction kept 10 bases outside the gene matches.